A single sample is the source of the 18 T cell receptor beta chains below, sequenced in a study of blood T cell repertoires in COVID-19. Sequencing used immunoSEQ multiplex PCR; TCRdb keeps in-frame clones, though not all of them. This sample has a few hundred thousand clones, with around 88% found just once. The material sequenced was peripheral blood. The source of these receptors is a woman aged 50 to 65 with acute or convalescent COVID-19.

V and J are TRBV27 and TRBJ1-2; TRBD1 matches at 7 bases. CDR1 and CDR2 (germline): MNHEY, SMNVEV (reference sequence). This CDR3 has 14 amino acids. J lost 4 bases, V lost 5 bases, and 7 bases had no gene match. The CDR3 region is CASSGRQGGYGYTF. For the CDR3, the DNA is TGTGCCAGCAGTGGTCGACAGGGAGGCTATGGCTACACCTTC.

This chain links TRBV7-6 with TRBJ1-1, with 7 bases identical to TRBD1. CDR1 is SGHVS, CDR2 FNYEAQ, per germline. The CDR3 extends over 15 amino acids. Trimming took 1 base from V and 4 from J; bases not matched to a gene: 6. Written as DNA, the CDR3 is TGTGCCAGCAGCTTAGGATCACAGGGGACCACTGAAGCTTTCTTT. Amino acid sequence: CASSLGSQGTTEAFF. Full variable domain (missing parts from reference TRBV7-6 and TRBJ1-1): GAGVSQSPRYKVTKRGQDVALRCDPISGHVSLYWYRQALGQGPEFLTYFNYEAQQDKSGLPNDRFSAERPEGSISTLTIQRTEQRDSAMYRCASSLGSQGTTEAFFGQGTRLTVV.

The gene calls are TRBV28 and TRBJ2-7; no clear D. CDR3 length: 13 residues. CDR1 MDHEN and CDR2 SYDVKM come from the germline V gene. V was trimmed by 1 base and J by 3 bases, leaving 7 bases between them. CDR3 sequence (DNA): TGTGCCAGCAGTTTATTAGCAGACTACGAGCAGTACTTC. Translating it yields CASSLLADYEQYF.

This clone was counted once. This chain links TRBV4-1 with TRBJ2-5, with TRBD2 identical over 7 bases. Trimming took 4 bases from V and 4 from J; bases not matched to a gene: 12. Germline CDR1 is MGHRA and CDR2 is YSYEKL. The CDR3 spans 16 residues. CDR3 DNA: TGCGCCAGCAGCCCCCACCGGCGGGAGACGGCAGAGACCCAGTACTTC. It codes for CASSPHRRETAETQYF.

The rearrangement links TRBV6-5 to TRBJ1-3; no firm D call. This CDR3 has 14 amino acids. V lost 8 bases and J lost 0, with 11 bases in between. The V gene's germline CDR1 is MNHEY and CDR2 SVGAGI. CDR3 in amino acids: CASLLAYSGNTIYF. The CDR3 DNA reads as TGTGCCAGCCTCCTGGCTTACTCTGGAAACACCATATATTTT.

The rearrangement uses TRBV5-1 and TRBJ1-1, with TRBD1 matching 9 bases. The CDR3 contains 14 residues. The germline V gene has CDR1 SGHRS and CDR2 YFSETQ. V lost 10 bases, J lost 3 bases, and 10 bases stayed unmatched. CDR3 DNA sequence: TGCGCCTCAGCTTCTCGGACAGGGGACACTGAAGCTTTCTTT. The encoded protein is CASASRTGDTEAFF.

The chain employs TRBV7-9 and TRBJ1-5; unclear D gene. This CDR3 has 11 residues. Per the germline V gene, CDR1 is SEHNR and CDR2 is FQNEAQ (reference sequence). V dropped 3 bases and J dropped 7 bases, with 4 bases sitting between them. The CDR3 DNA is TGTGCCAGCAGCTTGAGCCAGCCCCAGCATTTT. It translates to CASSLSQPQHF.

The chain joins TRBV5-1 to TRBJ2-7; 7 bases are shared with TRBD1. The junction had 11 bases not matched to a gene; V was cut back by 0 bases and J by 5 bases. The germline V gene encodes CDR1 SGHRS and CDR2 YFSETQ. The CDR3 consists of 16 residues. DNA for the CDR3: TGCGCCAGCAGCTTGGACCGGGCAGGGGGATTCAACGAGCAGTACTTC. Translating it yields CASSLDRAGGFNEQYF.

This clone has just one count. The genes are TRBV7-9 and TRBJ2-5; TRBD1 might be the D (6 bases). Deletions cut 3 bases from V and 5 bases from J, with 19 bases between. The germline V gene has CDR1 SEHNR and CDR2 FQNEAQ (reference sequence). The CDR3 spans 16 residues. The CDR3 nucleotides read TGTGCCAGCAGCTTCTTCAGGGACATACGCGAGGAGACCCAGTACTTC. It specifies CASSFFRDIREETQYF.

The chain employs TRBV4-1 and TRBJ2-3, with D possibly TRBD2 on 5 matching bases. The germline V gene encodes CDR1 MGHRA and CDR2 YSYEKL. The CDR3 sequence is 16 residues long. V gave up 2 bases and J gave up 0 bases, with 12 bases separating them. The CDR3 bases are TGCGCCAGCAGCCAAATCTCCGGGATAAGCACAGATACGCAGTATTTT. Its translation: CASSQISGISTDTQYF.

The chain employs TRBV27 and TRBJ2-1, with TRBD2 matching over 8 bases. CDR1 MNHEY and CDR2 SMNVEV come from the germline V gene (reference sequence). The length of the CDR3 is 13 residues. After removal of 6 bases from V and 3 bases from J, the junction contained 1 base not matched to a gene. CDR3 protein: CASSGTSYNEQFF. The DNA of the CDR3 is TGTGCCAGCAGCGGGACTAGCTACAATGAGCAGTTCTTC.

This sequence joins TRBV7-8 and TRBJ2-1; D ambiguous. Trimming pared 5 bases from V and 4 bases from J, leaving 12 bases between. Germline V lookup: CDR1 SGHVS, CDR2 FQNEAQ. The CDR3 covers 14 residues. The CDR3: CASSPRAEYNEQFF. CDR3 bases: TGTGCCAGCAGCCCCCGCGCGGAGTACAATGAGCAGTTCTTC.

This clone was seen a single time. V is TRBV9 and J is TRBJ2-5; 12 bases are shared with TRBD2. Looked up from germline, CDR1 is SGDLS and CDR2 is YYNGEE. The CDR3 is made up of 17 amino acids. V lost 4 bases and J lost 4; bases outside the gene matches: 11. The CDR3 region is CASSNLGTSGPGETQYF. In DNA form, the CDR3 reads TGTGCCAGCAGCAATCTTGGGACTAGCGGGCCCGGAGAGACCCAGTACTTC.

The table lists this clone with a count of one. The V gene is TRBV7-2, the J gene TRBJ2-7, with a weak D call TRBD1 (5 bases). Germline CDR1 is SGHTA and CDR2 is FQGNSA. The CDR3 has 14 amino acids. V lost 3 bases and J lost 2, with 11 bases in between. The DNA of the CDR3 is TGTGCCAGCAGCTTGTCAACAGGCCCCTACGAGCAGTACTTC. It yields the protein CASSLSTGPYEQYF. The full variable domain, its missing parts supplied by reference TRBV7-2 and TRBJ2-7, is GAGVSQSPSNKVTEKGKDVELRCDPISGHTALYWYRQSLGQGLEFLIYFQGNSAPDKSGLPSDRFSAERTGGSVSTLTIQRTQQEDSAVYLCASSLSTGPYEQYFGPGTRLTVT.

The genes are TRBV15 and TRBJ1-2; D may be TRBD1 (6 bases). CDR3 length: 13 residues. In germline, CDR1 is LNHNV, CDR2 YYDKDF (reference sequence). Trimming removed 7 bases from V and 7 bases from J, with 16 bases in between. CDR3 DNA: TGTGCCACCAACCACAGGGAATTAGGTGGCTACACCTTC. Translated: CATNHRELGGYTF.

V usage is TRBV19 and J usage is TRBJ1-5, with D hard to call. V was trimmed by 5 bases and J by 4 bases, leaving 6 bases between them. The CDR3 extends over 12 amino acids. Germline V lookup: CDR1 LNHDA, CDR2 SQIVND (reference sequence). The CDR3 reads CASSVRNQPQHF. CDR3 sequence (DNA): TGTGCCAGTAGTGTCAGAAATCAGCCCCAGCATTTT.

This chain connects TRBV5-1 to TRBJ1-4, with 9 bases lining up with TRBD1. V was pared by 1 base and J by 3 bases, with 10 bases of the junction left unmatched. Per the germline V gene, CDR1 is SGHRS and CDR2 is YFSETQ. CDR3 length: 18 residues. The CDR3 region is CASSLFTGGRPANEKLFF. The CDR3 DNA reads TGCGCCAGCAGCTTGTTCACAGGGGGCAGACCCGCTAATGAAAAACTGTTTTTT.

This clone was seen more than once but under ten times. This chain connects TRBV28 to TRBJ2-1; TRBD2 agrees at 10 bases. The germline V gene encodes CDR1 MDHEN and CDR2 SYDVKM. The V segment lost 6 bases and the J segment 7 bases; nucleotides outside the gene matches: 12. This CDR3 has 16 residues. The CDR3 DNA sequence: TGTGCCAGCAGCCCAGCGGGAGGGTTTACAGGGAATGAGCAGTTCTTC. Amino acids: CASSPAGGFTGNEQFF.